This T cell receptor beta chain was identified during a study of CD8 T cells in Susac syndrome. The wider study: Within the group of sequenced Susac syndrome patients, five or six had active disease and eight were in remission. Notes on the study in general: Susac-specific public clones were found in total CD8+ and CD8+ TEMRA repertoires, numbering some 17 and five, respectively.

An input of roughly 0.45 to 1 ug of RNA was subjected to reverse transcription using random hexamers. TCRdb re-called the immunoSEQ multiplex PCR reads with MiXCR, one entry per CDR3 protein. The sample carries some 110,000 distinct CDR3 sequences, approximately 94% recorded once. This clonotype was found a few times. Its antigen is not identified. J was trimmed by 2 bases and V by 6 bases; bases with no gene match: 4. Per germline, CDR1 LGHDT and CDR2 YNNKEL (reference sequence). CDR3 size: 15 residues. The sample was CD8+ T cells from PBMCs. The clonotype comes from a human donor with Susac syndrome. The rearrangement joins TRBV3-1 to TRBJ2-5; TRBD2 agrees at 12 bases. CDR3 residues: CASSSTSGGQETQYF. CDR3 nucleotide sequence: TGTGCCAGCAGTTCTACTAGCGGGGGGCAAGAGACCCAGTACTTC.